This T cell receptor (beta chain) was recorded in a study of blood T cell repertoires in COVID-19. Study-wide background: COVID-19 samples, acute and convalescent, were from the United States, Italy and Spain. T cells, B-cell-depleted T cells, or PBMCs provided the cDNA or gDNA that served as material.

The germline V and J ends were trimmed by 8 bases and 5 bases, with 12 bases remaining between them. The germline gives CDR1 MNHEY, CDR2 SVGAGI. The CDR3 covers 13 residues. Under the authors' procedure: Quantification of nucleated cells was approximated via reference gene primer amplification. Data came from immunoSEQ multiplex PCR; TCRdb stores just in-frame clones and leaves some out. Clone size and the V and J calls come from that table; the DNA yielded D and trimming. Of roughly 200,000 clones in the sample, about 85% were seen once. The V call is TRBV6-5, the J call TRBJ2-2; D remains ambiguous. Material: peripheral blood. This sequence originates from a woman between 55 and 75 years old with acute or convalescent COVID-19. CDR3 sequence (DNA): TGTGCCAGCTCGTCAGGAAGGACCGGGGAGCTGTTTTTT. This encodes CASSSGRTGELFF.